This passage covers 10 T cell receptor beta chains from one sample sequenced in a study of cytomegalovirus exposure and HLA in healthy donors (dated by TCRdb to about 2017). Libraries were constructed by the immunoSEQ multiplex PCR assay. Imported from immuneACCESS, the table was reduced by TCRdb to in-frame sequences with V and J called. These copies leave out some clones; in studies compared against another copy, an unresolved V gene accounts for under half, and the cause of the remainder is not known. This sample is represented by approximately 110,000 clones; around 94% of them were singletons. More than 0.9% of the sample comes from the top ten. The sample consisted of PBMCs. These TCRs come from a woman aged 18-35 years in good health and CMV-seronegative.

This clone appeared once. The J gene is TRBJ2-7, the V gene TRBV10-3; 7 bases map to TRBD1. V dropped 5 bases and J dropped 0; count of bases not matched to a gene: 4. Germline values: CDR1 ENHRY, CDR2 SYGVKD. The CDR3 spans 14 residues. The CDR3 spells CAISLGQDSYEQYF. CDR3 DNA sequence: TGTGCCATCAGTTTAGGACAGGACTCCTACGAGCAGTACTTC.

The chain employs TRBV5-6 and TRBJ1-2; D is perhaps TRBD1 (6 bases). Trimming took 4 bases from V and 9 from J, leaving 16 bases between them. The CDR3 length is 13 residues. CDR1 and CDR2 from the germline V gene are SGHDT and YYEEEE. CDR3 in amino acids: CASSGLGAFSYTF. In DNA, the CDR3 is TGTGCCAGCAGCGGCCTGGGGGCATTCAGCTACACCTTC.

This chain joins TRBV7-9 and TRBJ1-1, with D hard to call. CDR1 is SEHNR and CDR2 is FQNEAQ in the germline V gene (reference sequence). V lost 1 base and J 7 bases, leaving 10 bases between the germline ends. The CDR3 consists of 13 residues. CDR3 nucleotide sequence: TGTGCCAGCAGCTTAGGCGACGGAGGTGAAGCTTTCTTT. Translated, it gives CASSLGDGGEAFF.

The chain combines TRBV9 with TRBJ2-3, with 12 bases that match TRBD2. CDR1 and CDR2 (germline): SGDLS, YYNGEE. V lost 4 bases, J lost 4 bases, and 16 bases stayed unmatched. The CDR3 contains 19 residues. In nucleotides, the CDR3 is TGTGCCAGCAGCCCTCAGGTCCTAGCGGGGGGGACCACGGCAGATACGCAGTATTTT. Residues: CASSPQVLAGGTTADTQYF.

The chain couples TRBV5-6 to TRBJ2-7; 7 positions match TRBD1. Germline CDR1 is SGHDT and CDR2 is YYEEEE. Losses at the gene ends were 3 bases for V and 2 bases for J; bases not matched to a gene: 2. The CDR3 spans 13 residues. The CDR3 protein is CASSSGTAYEQYF. The CDR3 nucleotides read TGTGCCAGCAGCTCCGGGACAGCCTACGAGCAGTACTTC.

The chain recombines TRBV6-6 with TRBJ2-7, with TRBD1 identical over 7 bases. The CDR3 loop spans 13 amino acids. V lost 5 bases and J lost 5; bases outside the gene matches: 6. The V gene's germline CDR1 is MNHNY and CDR2 SVGAGI (reference sequence). The CDR3 here is CASSRTGSNEQYF. CDR3 sequence (DNA): TGTGCCAGCAGTAGGACAGGATCCAACGAGCAGTACTTC.

The chain links TRBV2 to TRBJ1-1; D remains ambiguous. V lost 4 bases and J 5 bases, leaving 20 bases between the germline ends. Per the germline V gene, CDR1 is SNHLY and CDR2 is FYNNEI. CDR3 size: 16 residues. The CDR3 region has the DNA TGTGCCAGCAGTGGGGCATTTGGAGGTTCGGAGACTGAAGCTTTCTTT. This sequence encodes CASSGAFGGSETEAFF.

This sequence joins TRBV9 and TRBJ2-7, with 8 nucleotides matching TRBD1. CDR3 size: 15 residues. Germline CDR1 is SGDLS and CDR2 is YYNGEE. After removal of 3 bases from V and 0 bases from J, the junction contained 5 bases not matched to a gene. The CDR3 sequence: CASSGGTGLSYEQYF. CDR3 DNA: TGTGCCAGCAGCGGCGGGACAGGTCTCTCCTACGAGCAGTACTTC.

CDR3 sequence: CASSLQGASTEAFF. The CDR3 DNA follows: TGTGCCAGCAGTTTACAGGGGGCGAGCACTGAAGCTTTCTTT. The J gene is TRBJ1-1, the V gene TRBV2; 9 bases are a match to TRBD1. This CDR3 region has 14 residues. The ends lost 5 bases at V and 4 bases at J; junction bases unmatched: 5. Germline V gives CDR1 SNHLY, CDR2 FYNNEI.

This sequence joins TRBV10-3 and TRBJ2-3; D is ambiguous. The CDR3 extends over 16 amino acids. Looked up from germline, CDR1 is ENHRY and CDR2 is SYGVKD. V was cut by 0 bases and J by 3 bases, with 13 bases left in between. The chain's CDR3 is CAISESQTPPTDTQYF. In DNA form, the CDR3 reads TGTGCCATCAGTGAGTCCCAGACTCCCCCAACAGATACGCAGTATTTT.